This TCR beta chain was recorded in a study of shared clonotypes between healthy human individuals. For this clone: What it binds is not known.

Generated by immunoSEQ multiplex PCR, the TCRdb table keeps only in-frame clones and is missing some. The data contain some 1,900,000 clones, approximately 94% of them singletons. CD45RO-negative cells were positively selected for CCR7, leaving out terminally differentiated effector memory CD45RA+ cells. Per germline, CDR1 LGHNA and CDR2 YSLEER. V lost 1 base and J lost 1, with 12 bases in between. The CDR3 contains 16 residues. Study results and limitations: Generally, estimated richness proved larger in naive subsets than it did in memory subsets.

The TCR sequence derives from a man between 18 and 29 years old in good health. The specimen sequenced was naive CD8+ T cells sorted from blood. The chain carries TRBV4-3 and TRBJ2-3, with unresolved D. Here the CDR3 reads CASSQGIDSRTDTQYF. As DNA, the CDR3 is TGCGCCAGCAGCCAAGGGATCGACTCCCGCACAGATACGCAGTATTTT.